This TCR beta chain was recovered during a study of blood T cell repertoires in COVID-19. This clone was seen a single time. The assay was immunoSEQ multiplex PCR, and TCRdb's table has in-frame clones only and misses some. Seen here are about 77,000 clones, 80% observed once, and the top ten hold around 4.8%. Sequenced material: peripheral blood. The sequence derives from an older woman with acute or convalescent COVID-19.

The CDR3 protein is CASSQERGINYGYTF. The CDR3 bases are TGCGCCAGCAGCCAAGAAAGGGGTATAAACTATGGCTACACCTTC. The V call is TRBV4-1, the J call TRBJ1-2, with D possibly matching TRBD1 (5 bases). The CDR3 consists of 15 residues. Germline assignment: CDR1 MGHRA and CDR2 YSYEKL. The V and J ends lost 0 bases and 2 bases respectively, with 10 bases between them.